Listed below are T cell receptor beta chains from one sample, sequenced in a study of OX40 agonist ivuxolimab in advanced cancers. TCRdb's table, derived via immunoSEQ multiplex PCR, lists solely in-frame clones and lacks some. The table has 80,000 to 100,000 clones, roughly 94% seen once; the top ten hold around 0.5%. Sequenced here: CD4+ or CD8+ T cells sorted from blood, sampled in a trial of the OX40 agonist ivuxolimab. Every receptor here comes from an adult with an advanced solid tumor such as melanoma, head and neck, liver or kidney cancer. The CDR3 runs from the conserved cysteine through the conserved F or W. The D gene is left open where the match is weak. Rows may omit the clone size; those that give it use once, few, many or a size class.

clone size,V gene,D gene,J gene,CDR3 length,CDR3 DNA,CDR3 protein
.,TRBV7-3,TRBD2,TRBJ2-1,18,TGTGCCAGCAGCTCCGGACTAGCGGGAGTGGCGCGCTACAATGAGCAGTTCTTC,CASSSGLAGVARYNEQFF
once,TRBV10-3,TRBD1,TRBJ1-1,18,TGTGCCATCAGCAAGACTCCGGGACAGGGGGCACGGAACACTGAAGCTTTCTTT,CAISKTPGQGARNTEAFF
.,TRBV10-3,TRBD2,TRBJ2-7,15,TGTGCCATCAGTGGCCTAGCGGGGGGTTCCTACGAGCAGTACTTC,CAISGLAGGSYEQYF
once,TRBV19,TRBD2,TRBJ2-2,15,TGTGCCAGTACCAAGATGGCGGGGGGCCACGGGGAGCTGTTTTTT,CASTKMAGGHGELFF
.,TRBV19,.,TRBJ1-5,13,TGTGCCAGTAGTATAGATCATGATCAGCCCCAGCATTTT,CASSIDHDQPQHF
.,TRBV7-9,.,TRBJ1-2,14,TGTGCCAGCAGCTTAGGGACAGCTAACTATGGCTACACCTTC,CASSLGTANYGYTF
.,TRBV19,TRBD2,TRBJ2-5,17,TGTGCCAGTAGTAGGAGGCTAGCGGGAATGGGGCAAGAGACCCAGTACTTC,CASSRRLAGMGQETQYF
once,TRBV10-1,.,TRBJ2-2,14,TGCGCCAGCAGTGGCCAACAGAACACCGGGGAGCTGTTTTTT,CASSGQQNTGELFF
.,TRBV5-1,.,TRBJ1-1,12,TGCGCCAGCAGCTTGAGGACGGGTGAAGCTTTCTTT,CASSLRTGEAFF
.,TRBV19,TRBD1,TRBJ1-1,13,TGTGCCAGTAGACCCGGGACAGGGAATGAAGCTTTCTTT,CASRPGTGNEAFF
.,TRBV9,TRBD2,TRBJ2-1,16,TGTGCCAGCAGCACCCGTCCAGCGGGAGTTCCCAATGAGCAGTTCTTC,CASSTRPAGVPNEQFF
.,TRBV30,TRBD1,TRBJ1-5,16,TGTGCCTGGAGTAAGTACAGGGGGACGGGTAATCAGCCCCAGCATTTT,CAWSKYRGTGNQPQHF
once,TRBV13,.,TRBJ2-2,13,TGTGCCAGCAGCTTCTTCAAAAGCGGGGAGCTGTTTTTT,CASSFFKSGELFF
.,TRBV4-1,.,TRBJ1-6,15,TGCGCCAGCAGCCAAGTCCGGCCAGTTAATTCACCCCTCCACTTT,CASSQVRPVNSPLHF
.,TRBV5-1,TRBD2,TRBJ2-7,15,TGCGCCAGCAGCTTGGTTAGCGGGTCCCTCTACGAGCAGTACTTC,CASSLVSGSLYEQYF
.,TRBV10-3,.,TRBJ2-5,14,TGTGCCATCAGTGTTGACACCCGATGGGAGACCCAGTACTTC,CAISVDTRWETQYF
.,TRBV7-8,.,TRBJ1-3,15,TGTGCCAGCAGCCTCGGGACACCCTCTGGAAACACCATATATTTT,CASSLGTPSGNTIYF
few,TRBV7-3,.,TRBJ1-6,14,TGTGCCAGCAGCAACGGAGGTCGCAATTCACCCCTCCACTTT,CASSNGGRNSPLHF
.,TRBV6-6,.,TRBJ2-1,15,TGTGCCAGCAGCAAAGGGGGGAGCTCCTACAATGAGCAGTTCTTC,CASSKGGSSYNEQFF
once,TRBV15,.,TRBJ2-7,14,TGTGCCACCAGCAGAGAGGCTCTGACCTACGAGCAGTACTTC,CATSREALTYEQYF
.,TRBV19,.,TRBJ2-7,14,TGTGCCAGTAGCATCTCGGGCAGGGACTACGAGCAGTACTTC,CASSISGRDYEQYF
.,TRBV25-1,.,TRBJ2-3,15,TGTGCCAGCAGTGAATTTGTGGGGCGGGGAGATACGCAGTATTTT,CASSEFVGRGDTQYF
few,TRBV2,.,TRBJ2-1,11,TGTGCCAGCAGTAGCCCCACGGAGCAGTTCTTC,CASSSPTEQFF
.,TRBV6-1,TRBD1,TRBJ1-1,15,TGTGCCAGCAGTGCCCAGGACAGGGATATCGCTGAAGCTTTCTTT,CASSAQDRDIAEAFF
.,TRBV5-6,TRBD2,TRBJ2-5,18,TGTGCCAGCAGCTTGGCTCTCGGAGGACTAGCGGGAGTTGAGACCCAGTACTTC,CASSLALGGLAGVETQYF
.,TRBV30,TRBD2,TRBJ2-2,15,TGTGCCTGGAGTGTAGCTAGCGGGAGACACCGGGGAGCTGTTTTT,CAWSVASGRHRGAVF
.,TRBV30,TRBD2,TRBJ2-7,15,TGTGCCTGGAGTGTGGCTAGCGGGGGATCCTACGAGCAGTACTTC,CAWSVASGGSYEQYF
.,TRBV27,.,TRBJ1-5,14,TGTGCCAGCTCTAGACGGTATAGCAATCAGCCCCAGCATTTT,CASSRRYSNQPQHF
.,TRBV7-2,.,TRBJ1-3,13,TGTGCCAGCAGACTAGCCCCTGGAAACACCATATATTTT,CASRLAPGNTIYF
.,TRBV19,TRBD2,TRBJ2-3,15,TGTGCCAGTACCGCACTAGCGCAACTGGGAGATACGCAGTATTTT,CASTALAQLGDTQYF
.,TRBV11-3,TRBD2,TRBJ2-7,14,TGTGCCAGCAGCCTTGCTAGCGGGGGCTACGAGCAGTACTTC,CASSLASGGYEQYF
.,TRBV6-5,.,TRBJ2-2,15,TGTGCCAGCAGACATGCTCAGGGGAACACCGGGGAGCTGTTTTTT,CASRHAQGNTGELFF
.,TRBV19,TRBD1,TRBJ1-1,12,TGTGCCAGTAGGGGACAGTACACTGAAGCTTTCTTT,CASRGQYTEAFF
.,TRBV30,.,TRBJ2-3,14,TGTGCCTGGAATAAAGGCGAGCCCACATATACGCAGTATTTT,CAWNKGEPTYTQYF
.,TRBV5-1,.,TRBJ2-7,11,TGCGCCAGCAGCTTCAACTACGAGCAGTACTTC,CASSFNYEQYF
.,TRBV7-2,.,TRBJ2-3,13,TGTGCCAGCAGCCCCACTCTCCGAAGCGCGCAGTATTTT,CASSPTLRSAQYF
.,TRBV5-1,.,TRBJ2-3,13,TGCGCCAGCAGCCTCGACCCGGAAGATACGCAGTATTTT,CASSLDPEDTQYF
.,TRBV6-1,TRBD1,TRBJ1-3,17,TGTGCCAGCAGTGGACAGGGACGCGGAAGCTCTGGAAACACCATATATTTT,CASSGQGRGSSGNTIYF
once,TRBV19,TRBD2,TRBJ2-1,17,TGTGCCAGTAGTATAGACCCTGGACTAGCGGGAGTCGATGAGCAGTTCTTC,CASSIDPGLAGVDEQFF
.,TRBV5-5,.,TRBJ1-1,14,TGTGCCGGGGGGTACAGGGAGTCAGGCACTGAAGCTTTCTTT,CAGGYRESGTEAFF
.,TRBV11-3,TRBD2,TRBJ2-3,14,TGTGCCAGCAGCTTAAGCGGGGGGGCAGATACGCAGTATTTT,CASSLSGGADTQYF
.,TRBV19,.,TRBJ2-7,12,TGTGCCAGTAGTGCTAATGCCTACGAGCAGTACTTC,CASSANAYEQYF
once,TRBV6-1,TRBD1,TRBJ1-1,14,TGTGCCAGCAGTGAATATGGGCAGGGGGCTGAAGCTTTCTTT,CASSEYGQGAEAFF
.,TRBV10-3,.,TRBJ2-7,12,TGTGCCATCAGTGACCGAGGCTACGAGCAGTACTTC,CAISDRGYEQYF
.,TRBV4-2,TRBD2,TRBJ2-1,15,TGTGCCAGCAGCCAAACTAGCGGGGCCGACAATGAGCAGTTCTTC,CASSQTSGADNEQFF
.,TRBV5-1,.,TRBJ1-6,17,TGCGCCAGCAGCTTGGGGGACGGGAGCTCCTATAATTCACCCCTCCACTTT,CASSLGDGSSYNSPLHF
.,TRBV15,.,TRBJ1-5,15,TGTGCCACCAGCAGAGATGGCCAGCCGACAGGGCCCCAGCATTTT,CATSRDGQPTGPQHF
.,TRBV4-1,TRBD1,TRBJ2-7,16,TGCGCCAGCAGCCGTTCTAACAGGGGAGCCTCCTACGAGCAGTACTTC,CASSRSNRGASYEQYF
.,TRBV14,.,TRBJ2-5,16,TGTGCCAGCAGCCAAGATCGGACGGTGGTGGGAGAGACCCAGTACTTC,CASSQDRTVVGETQYF
.,TRBV20-1,.,TRBJ1-2,10,TGCAGTGCTCAGGGGTCTGGCTACACCTTC,CSAQGSGYTF
.,TRBV18,.,TRBJ1-3,19,TGTGCCAGCTCGCAGTTGCACTCCTTCAGGGAAGAGTCTGGAAACACCATATATTTT,CASSQLHSFREESGNTIYF
.,TRBV14,.,TRBJ2-3,13,TGTGCCAGCAGCCTACCAGGGTGGTATAGGGTCGCTTTT,CASSLPGWYRVAF
once,TRBV14,TRBD1,TRBJ2-7,17,TGTGCCAGCAGCCCACCCCGGGACAGGGGATCGGTAGCAGAGCAGTACTTC,CASSPPRDRGSVAEQYF
once,TRBV30,.,TRBJ1-1,15,TGTGCCTGGAGTGTAGGGCGGGGGCGCCTTCCGTCGGCTTTCTTT,CAWSVGRGRLPSAFF
.,TRBV10-3,.,TRBJ1-1,14,TGTGCCATCAGCTCGAGGGCAGGGAACACTGAAGCTTTCTTT,CAISSRAGNTEAFF
once,TRBV30,.,TRBJ1-1,13,TGTGCCTGGAGTCACGGGGGAACGGCTGAAGCTTTCTTT,CAWSHGGTAEAFF
.,TRBV4-1,TRBD2,TRBJ2-1,15,TGCGCCAGCAGCCGAGTCCGGGGGGGGAACAATGAGCAGTTCTTC,CASSRVRGGNNEQFF
.,TRBV10-3,.,TRBJ2-7,15,TGTGCCATCAGTGAGAGAGGCGGGTCCTCCTACGAGCAGTACTTC,CAISERGGSSYEQYF
.,TRBV10-3,.,TRBJ1-4,15,TGTGCCACGGCCCTAAACTTCGAGGGAAATGAAAAACTGTTTTTT,CATALNFEGNEKLFF